The 8 T cell receptor beta chains below all came from one sample that was sequenced in a study of T cell responses to AZD1222 COVID-19 vaccine. Clones were read by immunoSEQ multiplex PCR, and TCRdb kept only the in-frame ones, dropping some. The table records around 150,000 clones, 90% to 95% of them present only once. This sample comprised peripheral blood, obtained on day 0 of AZD1222 vaccination. The receptors stem from an adult in good health.

V and J are TRBV11-2 and TRBJ1-2; the D is unclear. From germline, CDR1 is SGHAT and CDR2 FQNNGV. CDR3 length: 16 residues. Trimming removed 1 base at V and 7 bases at J, with 19 bases between. As DNA, the CDR3 is TGTGCCAGCAGCTTAGTGGTTGCGGGCTGGGATCCTGGCTACACCTTC. Its translation: CASSLVVAGWDPGYTF.

This CDR3 reads CASSPTPNEQFF. CDR3 sequence (DNA): TGTGCCAGCAGCCCTACACCCAATGAGCAGTTCTTC. The chain recombines TRBV21-1 with TRBJ2-1. TRBV21-1 is deemed a pseudogene. The CDR3 is made up of 12 amino acids.

The chain couples TRBV2 to TRBJ1-6, with a tentative D call TRBD1 (6 bases). The germline V gene encodes CDR1 SNHLY and CDR2 FYNNEI. CDR3 size: 13 residues. Trimming left V 4 bases short and J 7 bases short, with 8 bases between. The CDR3 sequence is CASSGTENSPLHF. The CDR3 nucleotides read TGTGCCAGCAGTGGGACAGAGAATTCACCCCTCCACTTT.

This chain joins TRBV7-9 and TRBJ2-3, with a tentative D call TRBD2 (6 bases). This CDR3 contains 18 residues. Germline CDR1 is SEHNR and CDR2 is FQNEAQ (reference sequence). Trimming removed 4 bases at V and 0 bases at J, with 20 bases between. CDR3 amino acids: CASSSTIQSGPSTDTQYF. DNA for the CDR3: TGTGCCAGCAGCTCAACTATCCAGAGCGGGCCAAGCACAGATACGCAGTATTTT. Full variable domain (rest looked up from reference TRBV7-9 and TRBJ2-3): DTGVSQNPRHKITKRGQNVTFRCDPISEHNRLYWYRQTLGQGPEFLTYFQNEAQLEKSRLLSDRFSAERPKGSFSTLEIQRTEQGDSAMYLCASSSTIQSGPSTDTQYFGPGTRLTVL.

The chain couples TRBV19 to TRBJ1-2; D remains unclear. V was cut by 6 bases and J by 8 bases, with 13 bases left in between. Germline CDR1 and CDR2: LNHDA and SQIVND (reference sequence). CDR3 length equals 12 residues. The CDR3 region is CASSLTISGYTF. Written as DNA, the CDR3 is TGTGCCAGTAGCCTGACTATTAGCGGCTACACCTTC. The full variable domain, in which reference TRBV19 and TRBJ1-2 provide the parts outside the CDR3, is DGGITQSPKYLFRKEGQNVTLSCEQNLNHDAMYWYRQDPGQGLRLIYYSQIVNDFQKGDIAEGYSVSREKKESFPLTVTSAQKNPTAFYLCASSLTISGYTFGSGTRLTVV.

This clone was recorded only once. The chain has TRBV13 and TRBJ2-7; 9 bases match TRBD1. The CDR3 totals 15 residues. With V trimmed by 5 bases and J by 0 bases, 5 bases remained unmatched. CDR1 is PRHDT, CDR2 FYEKMQ, per germline (reference sequence). CDR3 coding DNA: TGTGCCAGCAGCCCAGAGGACAGGGGCTCCTACGAGCAGTACTTC. As protein: CASSPEDRGSYEQYF.

The chain couples TRBV19 to TRBJ2-7, with D maybe TRBD1 (6 bases). CDR3 length equals 16 residues. Germline values: CDR1 LNHDA, CDR2 SQIVND (reference sequence). Trimming removed 4 bases from V and 1 base from J, with 17 bases in between. Here the CDR3 DNA reads TGTGCCAGTAGTACGTTGGACAGCATTCATTCCTACGAGCAGTACTTC. Translated: CASSTLDSIHSYEQYF.

This rearrangement joins TRBV7-3 to TRBJ2-1; 9 nucleotides agree with TRBD2. After removal of 5 bases from V and 4 bases from J, the junction contained 9 bases not matched to a gene. The germline CDR1 and CDR2 sequences are SGHTA and FQGTGA. There are 16 residues in the CDR3. The DNA of the CDR3 is TGTGCCAGCAGCCCCCAGGCTAGCGGGGCTTACAATGAGCAGTTCTTC. It yields the protein CASSPQASGAYNEQFF.